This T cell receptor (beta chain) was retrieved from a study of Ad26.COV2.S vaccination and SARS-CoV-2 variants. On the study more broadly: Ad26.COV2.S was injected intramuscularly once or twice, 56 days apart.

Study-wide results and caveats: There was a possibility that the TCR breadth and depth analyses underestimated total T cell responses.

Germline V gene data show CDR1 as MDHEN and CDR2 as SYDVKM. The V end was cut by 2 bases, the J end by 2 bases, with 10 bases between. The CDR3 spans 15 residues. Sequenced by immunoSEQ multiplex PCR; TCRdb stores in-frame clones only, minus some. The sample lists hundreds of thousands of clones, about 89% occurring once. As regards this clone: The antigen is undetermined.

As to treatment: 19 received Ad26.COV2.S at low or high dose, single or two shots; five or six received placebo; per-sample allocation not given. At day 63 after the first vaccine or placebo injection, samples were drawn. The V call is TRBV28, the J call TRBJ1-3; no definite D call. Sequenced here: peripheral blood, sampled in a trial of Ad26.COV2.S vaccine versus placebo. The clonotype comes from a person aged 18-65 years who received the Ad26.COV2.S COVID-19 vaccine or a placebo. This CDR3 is CASSLEYLPGNTIYF. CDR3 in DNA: TGTGCCAGCAGTTTAGAATACCTTCCTGGAAACACCATATATTTT.